A selection of T cell receptor beta chains follows, all from one sample in a study of cytomegalovirus exposure and HLA in healthy donors. Clones were read by immunoSEQ multiplex PCR, and TCRdb kept only the in-frame ones, dropping some. This sample has about 130,000 clones, with approximately 85% found just once. The sample was PBMCs. The receptors come from a boy between 10 and 17 years old in good health and CMV-seronegative. Both conserved end residues are part of each CDR3.

V gene	J gene	CDR3 length	CDR3 protein
TRBV2	TRBJ2-7	15	CASSDPRGNLGEQYF
TRBV7-9	TRBJ2-1	17	CASTPLGEGGSYNEQFF
TRBV6-5	TRBJ2-5	15	CASRQTRTGGETQYF
TRBV5-1	TRBJ2-7	16	CASSLGSGTGGYEQYF
TRBV4-3	TRBJ2-1	15	CASSQSGRAFSEQFF
TRBV19	TRBJ2-1	13	CASSRDSYNEQFF
TRBV7-9	TRBJ1-1	13	CASSLRENTEAFF
TRBV5-4	TRBJ1-3	15	CASSLASGSGNTIYF
TRBV5-1	TRBJ1-1	23	CASSLEGQGSFSPSYWMNTEAFF
TRBV27	TRBJ2-1	14	CASSLGGGGDEQFF
TRBV12-5	TRBJ1-2	19	CASGLRNRTDPTSFYGYTF
TRBV7-2	-	15	CASSFQEGGAYEQYF
TRBV7-9	TRBJ1-2	15	CASSLGTETFVGYTF
TRBV4-3	TRBJ2-1	16	CASSRRMGGAYNEQFF
TRBV29-1	TRBJ2-5	14	CSVHTGLWGETQYF
TRBV14	TRBJ2-3	16	CASSHGLAGNTDTQYF
TRBV4-3	TRBJ1-2	15	CASSQAIGRYYGYTF
TRBV11-2	TRBJ1-4	16	CASSLGGAGANEKLFF
TRBV30	TRBJ2-2	14	CAWSPSANTGELFF
TRBV5-1	TRBJ1-1	17	CASTYNTPGTGRSEAFF
TRBV18	TRBJ1-2	13	CASSRAAGDGYTF
TRBV9	TRBJ2-1	12	CASSGDRGLQFF
TRBV9	TRBJ1-2	13	CASSVAEGSGYTF
TRBV19	TRBJ2-5	12	CASRSSAETQYF
TRBV11-2	TRBJ2-3	15	CASSPGTSGTDTQYF
TRBV4-1	TRBJ2-7	16	CASSQRGTGDRYEQYF
TRBV19	TRBJ1-5	16	CASRPGTGHSNQPQHF
TRBV11-2	TRBJ1-1	16	CASSPFDAWRNTEAFF
TRBV10-3	TRBJ1-1	13	CATFGGASTEAFF
TRBV9	TRBJ2-2	12	CASSQNTGELFF
TRBV9	TRBJ1-5	16	CASSVGRGDSNQPQHF
TRBV4-3	TRBJ1-1	13	CASSQEGSTEAFF
TRBV7-6	TRBJ2-3	15	CASSFEEMPTDTQYF
TRBV5-1	TRBJ2-7	12	CASSVGRYEQYF
TRBV11-2	TRBJ2-5	14	CASSPSGGRETQYF
TRBV7-8	TRBJ1-1	12	CASSGMNTEAFF
TRBV6-5	TRBJ1-2	13	CASSYSGADGYTF
TRBV21-1	TRBJ1-1	17	CASRIGRGGGVNTEAFF
TRBV13	TRBJ2-3	15	CASSLKGGVSDTQYF
TRBV4-3	TRBJ1-5	15	CASSQRQGSGQPQHF
TRBV4-3	TRBJ1-4	16	CASSLSPDTSNEKLFF
TRBV5-4	TRBJ2-2	15	CASSSPKDLTGELFF
TRBV16	TRBJ1-4	15	CASSPWGPGDEKLFF
TRBV4-2	TRBJ1-1	14	CASSQERENTEAFF
TRBV13	TRBJ2-1	15	CASSLWPSGGAGQFF
TRBV4-2	TRBJ2-6	15	CASSQAISGANVLTF
TRBV10-1	TRBJ1-3	13	CAIDRSRGNTIYF
TRBV5-1	TRBJ2-1	14	CASSSAPPDNEQFF
TRBV10-3	TRBJ1-2	12	CAISEVVYGYTF
TRBV7-8	TRBJ1-1	16	CASSEGQGVPNTEAFF
TRBV25-1	TRBJ2-3	17	CASSASRQGARSDTQYF
TRBV6-4	TRBJ2-2	14	CASSGLAGAGELFF
TRBV7-2	TRBJ1-1	13	CASSYADLTEAFF
TRBV6-1	TRBJ1-2	13	CASSEGAGYGYTF
TRBV9	TRBJ2-1	15	CASSALAGSYNEQFF
TRBV7-3	TRBJ2-1	20	CASSRYGTSGGAAGLNEQFF
TRBV7-9	TRBJ2-5	14	CASSERLASETQYF
TRBV10-3	TRBJ2-5	13	CATGLAAQETQYF